A single sample gave rise to the 21 T cell receptor delta chains below, sequenced in a study of gamma-delta chains in newborns, infants, children. TCRdb re-called the reads with CATT. The data contain about 3,500 delta-chain clones, around 0.62% of them singletons. The sequencing sample was made of blood. Receptor source: a child who was a newborn, infant or young child, either healthy, febrile or measles-vaccinated (not recorded which).

This clone appeared a few times. This DNA's translation differs at residues 3 and 4 from TCRdb's protein, which comes from a much larger clone; a read error is likely, and the protein shown is translated from the DNA. The V gene is TRDV2, the J gene TRDJ2; TRDD3 matches 7 bases. Looked up from germline, CDR1 is GEAIGNYY and CDR2 is EKD. The CDR3 length is 13 residues. Trimming at V came to 9 bases and at J to 7 bases, leaving 10 bases not matched to a gene. CDR3 protein: CARNTGIQAQLFF. CDR3 DNA: TGTGCCCGTAACACCGGGATACAAGCACAACTCTTCTTT.

This clone has only a few counts. A much larger clone differs by one base, so this may be a read error. Other nucleotide sequences in the sample specify the same CDR3. The chain uses TRDV2 and TRDJ3, with TRDD3 identical over 11 bases. The germline CDR1 and CDR2 sequences are GEAIGNYY and EKD. The CDR3 spans 18 residues. Here the CDR3 reads CACDILGDSSWDTRQMFF. CDR3 nucleotide sequence: TGTGCCTGTGACATACTGGGGGATAGTTCCTGGGACACCCGACAGATGTTCTTC.

Notes on this clone: A read error likely explains why the TCRdb protein, taken from a much larger clone, differs from this DNA's translation at residue 3; the protein shown is translated from the DNA. This sequence joins TRDV2 and TRDJ3; 7 nucleotides align to TRDD3. Germline V lookup: CDR1 GEAIGNYY, CDR2 EKD. The CDR3 length is 17 residues. CDR3 region: CAYDSTGDSWDTRQMFF. CDR3 nucleotide sequence: TGTGCCTATGACAGTACTGGGGACTCCTGGGACACCCGACAGATGTTTTTC.

A word on this clone: A much bigger clone sits one base away, suggesting this may be a read error. The sample holds other DNA sequences that translate to the same CDR3. The chain carries TRDV1 and TRDJ1; a weak D match, TRDD2 (5 bases). This CDR3 comprises 16 residues. From germline, CDR1 is TSWWSYY and CDR2 QGS. The chain's CDR3 is CALGKLSSLGTDKLIF. In DNA form, the CDR3 reads TGTGCTCTTGGGAAACTTTCCTCCCTCGGCACCGATAAACTCATCTTT.

The table lists this clone with a few counts. With a much larger clone just one base away, this may be a read error. Other DNA sequences in the sample encode the same CDR3. This chain connects TRDV2 to TRDJ3; a possible D gene is TRDD3 (5 bases). The germline gives CDR1 GEAIGNYY, CDR2 EKD. The ends were cut back, 0 bases at V and 1 base at J, with 12 bases in the middle. The CDR3 covers 18 residues. The CDR3 region has the DNA TGTGCCTGTGACACCGTACTAGGGGAGTCCTGGGACACCCGACAGATGTTTTTC. Translation: CACDTVLGESWDTRQMFF.

As to this clone: TCRdb pairs this DNA with a much larger clone's protein that differs at residue 6, likely a read error; the protein shown was translated from the DNA. The chain uses TRDV2 and TRDJ3, with D perhaps TRDD3 (5 bases). The ends were cut back, 0 bases at V and 0 bases at J, with 11 bases in the middle. CDR1 and CDR2 (germline): GEAIGNYY, EKD. The CDR3 is made up of 18 amino acids. Here the CDR3 reads CACDTAGVSSWDTRQMFF. Written as DNA, the CDR3 is TGTGCCTGTGACACCGCGGGGGTTAGCTCCTGGGACACCCGACAGATGTTTTTC.

This clone was observed at least ten times. A far larger clone is just one base off, so this is likely a read error. The J gene is TRDJ3, the V gene TRDV2; 11 bases are a match to TRDD3. Germline V gene data show CDR1 as GEAIGNYY and CDR2 as EKD. The CDR3 has 18 residues. CDR3 coding DNA: TGTGCCTGTGACACTGGGGGATACGCCTCCTGGGACATCCGACAGATGTTTTTC. As protein: CACDTGGYASWDIRQMFF.

In its sample, this clone was seen a few times. With a much larger clone just one base away, this may be a read error. The sample has other DNA sequences that encode this CDR3 too. The chain links TRDV2 to TRDJ3; 11 positions agree with TRDD3. There are 21 residues in the CDR3. CDR1 is GEAIGNYY, CDR2 EKD, per germline. Written as DNA, the CDR3 is TGTGCCTGTGACACACCCCATGGGGGATACGGGAGCTCCTGGGACACTCGACAGATGTTTTTC. Its protein product is CACDTPHGGYGSSWDTRQMFF.

As to this clone: A much larger clone lies one base from this, so it may be a read error. Other nucleotide sequences from this sample produce the same CDR3. The chain is built from TRDV1 and TRDJ1; 7 positions agree with TRDD2. The CDR3 runs to 20 residues. The germline CDR1 and CDR2 sequences are TSWWSYY and QGS. The CDR3 DNA reads as TGTGCCCTTGGGGAACGTTGGTTCCTACGCTCCTGGATGTACACCGATAAACTCATCTTT. This translates into CALGERWFLRSWMYTDKLIF.

A remark on this clone: TCRdb's protein, taken from a much larger clone, differs from this DNA's translation at residue 16, likely owing to a read error; the protein displayed comes from the DNA. This chain joins TRDV2 and TRDJ3; 7 bases fit TRDD3. Germline V gene lookup returns CDR1 GEAIGNYY and CDR2 EKD. The CDR3 extends over 18 amino acids. The CDR3 region is CACDLLGISSWDTRQVFF. The CDR3 nucleotides read TGTGCCTGTGATCTACTGGGGATCTCCTCCTGGGACACCCGACAGGTGTTTTTC.

Notes on this clone: A much larger clone differs by one base, so this may be a read error. This sample also contains other DNA sequences that code for the same CDR3. The V gene is TRDV2, the J gene TRDJ3; 9 positions match TRDD3. The CDR3 spans 19 residues. Germline V gene data show CDR1 as GEAIGNYY and CDR2 as EKD. CDR3 residues: CACDTAGGSTPWDTRQMFF. The CDR3 bases are TGTGCCTGCGACACCGCTGGGGGATCCACACCCTGGGACACCCGACAGATGTTTTTC.

This clone has just a few counts. For this DNA, TCRdb reports the protein of a much larger clone, which diverges at residue 13, most likely from a read error; the protein presented here is translated directly from the DNA. This chain uses TRDV2 with TRDJ3; TRDD3 matches at 13 bases. The CDR3 length is 18 residues. The germline CDR1 and CDR2 sequences are GEAIGNYY and EKD. The CDR3 here is CACDKLGDTKWDARQMFF. The CDR3 DNA reads TGTGCCTGTGACAAACTGGGGGATACGAAATGGGACGCCCGACAGATGTTTTTC.

As for this clone: A far larger clone is only one base removed, so a read error is likely. The chain couples TRDV2 to TRDJ3; the match to TRDD3 covers 13 bases. The germline V gene encodes CDR1 GEAIGNYY and CDR2 EKD. V gave up 0 bases and J gave up 0 bases; unmatched junction bases: 4. The CDR3 spans 20 residues. The CDR3 loop reads CACDTVLGDTISWDTRQMFF. As DNA, the CDR3 is TGTGCCTGTGACACCGTACTGGGGGATACGATCTCCTGGGACACCCGACAGATGTTTTTC.

With regard to this clone: The mismatch at residue 3 between this DNA's translation and the TCRdb protein of a much larger clone likely reflects a read error; the protein shown is translated from the DNA. V and J are TRDV2 and TRDJ2; 8 bases fit TRDD3. CDR1 is GEAIGNYY and CDR2 is EKD in the germline V gene. There are 16 residues in the CDR3. The CDR3 DNA reads as TGTGCCAGTGACGTACTGGGGGCCCCTTTGACAGCACAACTCTTCTTT. This translates into CASDVLGAPLTAQLFF.

No V segment was called; the J segment is TRDJ1; the table's D call TRDD3 went unverified against the DNA. The CDR3 extends over 23 amino acids. The CDR3 coding sequence is TGTGCCTTTTACGAAGGAGCCCTCCGAAAATACTGGGGGAAACCTTTCGACACCGATAAACTCATCTTT. It codes for CAFYEGALRKYWGKPFDTDKLIF.

This clone was counted between two and nine times. This likely reflects a read error, since a far larger clone is one base away. Other DNA sequences from this sample encode an identical CDR3 as well. The chain uses TRDV2 and TRDJ3; 8 nucleotides agree with TRDD3. The CDR3 is 18 amino acids. Germline CDR1 and CDR2: GEAIGNYY and EKD. The CDR3 sequence is CACDTGIPSSWDTRQMFF. The CDR3 DNA reads as TGTGCTTGTGACACGGGGATACCTAGCTCCTGGGACACCCGACAGATGTTTTTC.

With respect to this clone: A read error likely explains this, since a far larger clone differs by one base. This CDR3 is also generated by other DNA sequences in the sample. This chain joins TRDV2 and TRDJ3, with 8 bases identical to TRDD3. Germline values: CDR1 GEAIGNYY, CDR2 EKD. CDR3 length: 20 residues. CDR3 loop: CACDTVWGIDLSWDTRQMFF. CDR3 DNA: TGTGCCTGCGACACCGTTTGGGGGATCGACCTCTCCTGGGACACCCGACAGATGTTTTTC.

This clone was observed a handful of times. This DNA translates differently at residue 4 from the TCRdb protein, which is that of a much larger clone; a read error is likely, and the protein shown is the DNA's own translation. The J gene is TRDJ3, while no V gene call was made. The length of the CDR3 is 17 residues. The DNA of the CDR3 is TGTGCCTGTGGCACCGCCTACGAAACCTGGGACACCCGACAGATGTTTTTC. It encodes CACGTAYETWDTRQMFF.

This clone occurred a few times. This likely came from a read error, as a far larger clone is one base away. Other DNA sequences in this sample translate to the same CDR3. The chain has TRDV2 and TRDJ3, with 8 bases fitting TRDD3. Trimming removed 0 bases from V and 1 base from J; junction bases left unmatched: 10. Germline V gene lookup returns CDR1 GEAIGNYY and CDR2 EKD. This CDR3 comprises 20 residues. The CDR3 DNA reads as TGTGCCTGTGACACCGTTTGGGGGATCGACCTTTCCTGGGACACCCGACAGATGTTTTTC. Translating gives CACDTVWGIDLSWDTRQMFF.

Concerning this clone itself: A much larger clone is a single base away; this may be a read error. Different DNA sequences within this sample yield the same CDR3. The rearrangement uses TRDV1 and TRDJ1; a possible D gene is TRDD2 (5 bases). The CDR3 loop spans 16 amino acids. Germline V gene data show CDR1 as TSWWSYY and CDR2 as QGS. For the CDR3, the DNA is TGTGCTCTTGGGAAACTTTCTTCCCTCGGCACTGATAAACTCATCTTT. This sequence encodes CALGKLSSLGTDKLIF.

By sample share, this clone is large (0.1 to 1%). The same CDR3 is also encoded by other DNA sequences in this sample. Here the CDR3 DNA reads TGTGCCTGTGACACTGGGGGATATTTGACAGCACAACTCTTCTTT. Its translation is CACDTGGYLTAQLFF. The chain combines TRDV2 with TRDJ2; 9 nucleotides match TRDD3. J lost 1 base, V lost 1 base, and 0 bases had no gene match. CDR3 size: 15 residues. Germline CDR1 reads GEAIGNYY; CDR2 reads EKD.